Sequencing of this TCR beta chain was carried out in a study of kidney transplant recipient with SARS-CoV-2 infection (dated by TCRdb to about 2021). Including the terminal cysteine and phenylalanine, the CDR3 comprises 15 residues. The CDR3 DNA has 45 bases and is translated from base 1. Between the V and J ends, shortened by 6 bases and 4 bases respectively, the junction contains 18 bases. Based on the germline V gene (reference sequence), the CDR1 and CDR2 sequences are DFQATT and SNEGSKA. The meaning of the sample's time point label: pre-pandemic baseline sample and day 111 after first positive SARS-CoV-2 test. Sequencing relied on an Illumina MiSeq. Profiling of the peripheral T cell repertoire targeted human TCRbeta genes. The authors processed their data as follows. To account for variability over time, differences in clonotype abundance were tested using beta-binomial modelling. Expanded clonotypes were checked against the ImmuneCODE reference database of SARS-CoV-2-associated TCRs and mapped to regions of the viral genome. Additional repertoire analyses were carried out for TRBV gene usage, CDR3 length, CDR3 amino acid overlap between time points, clonotype abundance distributions and Jaccard similarity. Starting from the raw public reads, TCRdb applied fastp trimming at Q25, assembled clones with MiXCR and retained in-frame beta chains. Rows with one shared CDR3 protein collapse into an entry with the most common genes and DNA. The V and J calls here are based on TCRdb, not the publication. This sample holds under 250,000 distinct CDR3 sequences; around 30% were observed only once. The ten largest make up nearly 7.5% of the sample.

Ten or more counts support this clonotype. Its antigen remains undetermined. Within one base of it there is no much larger clone, and no base qualities were kept. Material: a blood sample, obtained at baseline and on approximately day 120 from a kidney transplant recipient. Recombination linked TRBV20-1 to TRBJ2-2; perhaps TRBD2 is the D gene, with 6 bases matching. The source is a male patient aged 30 to 40 who had COVID-19 and was a kidney transplant recipient. After a transplant, some T cells may be of graft donor origin. CDR3 reads: CSAFLAGPFTGELFF. The bases read TGCAGTGCCTTCCTGGCGGGGCCTTTCACCGGGGAGCTGTTTTTT.